The 8 T cell receptor beta chains presented below share a single source sample, sequenced in a study of identifying expanded T cells in peripheral blood. Some clones are missing from TCRdb's copy, which holds only in-frame ones; the method was immunoSEQ multiplex PCR. This sample has about 78,000 clones; almost 85% occur once, and the top ten carry more than 15%. Sequenced input: blood. These TCRs come from a person aged 18 to 75 in good health.

The gene calls are TRBV5-1 and TRBJ2-7; 12 bases are a match to TRBD2. Germline V gene data show CDR1 as SGHRS and CDR2 as YFSETQ. The CDR3 is 15 residues long. The trim removed 3 bases at V and 5 bases at J, leaving 6 bases unmatched. For the CDR3, the DNA is TGCGCCAGCAGCTCGCGACTAGCGGGAGCCCACGAGCAGTACTTC. This gives the protein CASSSRLAGAHEQYF.

The chain has TRBV5-1 and TRBJ2-7, with D unclear. The germline V and J ends were trimmed by 3 bases and 6 bases, with 19 bases remaining between them. The CDR3 is made up of 15 amino acids. Per the germline V gene, CDR1 is SGHRS and CDR2 is YFSETQ. CDR3 protein: CASSSRNFPPPEQYF. In DNA, the CDR3 is TGCGCCAGCAGCTCGCGTAACTTCCCCCCTCCCGAGCAGTACTTC.

This clone was counted only a few times. V is TRBV7-9 and J is TRBJ1-1, with D perhaps matching TRBD1 (5 bases). CDR1 is SEHNR, CDR2 FQNEAQ, per germline (reference sequence). V lost 1 base to trimming and J lost 1 base, with 10 bases between them. The CDR3 sequence is 15 residues long. The CDR3 region has the DNA TGTGCCAGCAGCTTAGTTCCCCAGGGGAACACTGAAGCTTTCTTT. This codes for CASSLVPQGNTEAFF.

CDR3 in DNA: TGTGCCAGCAGCTTGCCGGGACAGGCCACAGATACGCAGTATTTT. It yields the protein CASSLPGQATDTQYF. The V gene is TRBV5-4, the J gene TRBJ2-3; TRBD1 matches 8 bases. After removal of 1 base from V and 2 bases from J, the junction contained 3 bases not matched to a gene. From germline, CDR1 is SGHNT and CDR2 YYREEE (reference sequence). There are 15 residues in the CDR3.

The V call is TRBV29-1, the J call TRBJ2-5; 8 nucleotides agree with TRBD1. There are 12 residues in the CDR3. Germline values: CDR1 SQVTM, CDR2 ANQGSEA. Germline trimming cut 6 bases from V and 3 bases from J; bases unmatched to any gene: 3. In DNA form, the CDR3 reads TGCAGCGTCTCAGGGGGCGAAGAGACCCAGTACTTC. Its translation: CSVSGGEETQYF. Filled out from reference TRBV29-1 and TRBJ2-5, the complete variable domain reads SAVISQKPSRDICQRGTSLTIQCQVDSQVTMMFWYRQQPGQSLTLIATANQGSEATYESGFVIDKFPISRPNLTFSTLTVSNMSPEDSSIYLCSVSGGEETQYFGPGTRLLVL.

The V call is TRBV2, the J call TRBJ2-7, with TRBD1 identical over 9 bases. Germline CDR1 and CDR2: SNHLY and FYNNEI. After removal of 5 bases from V and 5 bases from J, the junction contained 7 bases not matched to a gene. This CDR3 has 14 amino acids. This CDR3 reads CASSFRQGDNEQYF. In nucleotides, the CDR3 is TGTGCCAGCAGTTTCAGACAGGGGGACAACGAGCAGTACTTC.

The V gene is TRBV5-1, the J gene TRBJ1-2; no reliable D call. Germline CDR1 SGHRS, CDR2 YFSETQ. The CDR3 is 13 amino acids. Between the trimmed V and J ends, which lost 0 bases and 1 base, there was a span of 4 bases. The CDR3 region has the DNA TGCGCCAGCAGCTTGGGGGATAACTATGGCTACACCTTC. It yields the protein CASSLGDNYGYTF.

The chain employs TRBV10-2 and TRBJ2-1, with D possibly TRBD2 on 6 matching bases. Trimming left V 7 bases short and J 1 base short, with 11 bases between. The CDR3 consists of 14 residues. Germline values: CDR1 WSHSY, CDR2 SAAADI. The CDR3 is CASKEGESYNEQFF. The CDR3 bases are TGCGCCAGCAAGGAGGGAGAGTCCTACAATGAGCAGTTCTTC.